These 15 T cell receptor beta chains came from one sample sequenced in a study of T cells in localized non-small cell lung cancer. Sequenced by immunoSEQ multiplex PCR; TCRdb stores in-frame clones only, minus some. The sample yields about 1,700 clones, about a third seen once. The material sequenced was normal lung tissue next to the tumor, taken before any cancer treatment. These TCRs come from a female donor aged 60 or older with stage II squamous cell lung carcinoma.

This clone was recorded once. The chain carries TRBV29-1 and TRBJ1-1; D is possibly TRBD1 (6 bases). Germline loops: CDR1 SQVTM, CDR2 ANQGSEA. The CDR3 contains 14 residues. Trimming shortened V by 3 bases and J by 4 bases, and 15 bases separated the two germline ends. For the CDR3, the DNA is TGCAGCGTTGACATCCCGCCAGGGGCCACTGAAGCTTTCTTT. It translates to CSVDIPPGATEAFF.

This chain links TRBV9 with TRBJ2-7, with D maybe TRBD2 (6 bases). The CDR3 runs 15 residues. Germline CDR1 reads SGDLS; CDR2 reads YYNGEE. V lost 5 bases to trimming and J lost 3 bases, with 18 bases between them. This CDR3 is CASSERDGRFYEQYF. The CDR3 DNA reads TGTGCCAGCAGTGAAAGGGACGGGAGATTCTACGAGCAGTACTTC.

The chain uses TRBV19 and TRBJ2-1, with unresolved D. There are 17 residues in the CDR3. V gave up 5 bases and J gave up 7 bases, with 24 bases separating them. Germline V gives CDR1 LNHDA, CDR2 SQIVND (reference sequence). CDR3 bases: TGTGCCAGTAGTGAAGCCCACAAGGTAGCCATGAGGAATGAGCAGTTCTTC. Its protein is CASSEAHKVAMRNEQFF.

V usage is TRBV6-8 and J usage is TRBJ2-2; TRBD1 might be the D (5 bases). With 4 bases removed from V and 3 bases from J, the gap between germline ends came to 15 bases. The germline V gene encodes CDR1 MNHGY and CDR2 SAAAGT. CDR3 size: 16 residues. The chain's CDR3 is CASSLVQEGDTGELFF. The CDR3 DNA follows: TGTGCCAGCAGTTTAGTCCAGGAAGGGGACACCGGGGAGCTGTTTTTT.

V usage is TRBV30 and J usage is TRBJ1-2; D is possibly TRBD1 (5 bases). Germline V CDR1 and CDR2: GTSNPN, SVGIG (reference sequence). The germline V and J ends were trimmed by 1 base and 4 bases, with 10 bases remaining between them. The CDR3 runs to 13 residues. The CDR3 nucleotides read TGTGCCTGGAGTGGGGGGAGTGGCTATGGCTACACCTTC. Amino acids: CAWSGGSGYGYTF. The entire variable domain, with the rest obtained from reference TRBV30 and TRBJ1-2, is as follows: SQTIHQWPATLVQPVGSPLSLECTVEGTSNPNLYWYRQAAGRGLQLLFYSVGIGQISSEVPQNLSASRPQDRQFILSSKKLLLSDSGFYLCAWSGGSGYGYTFGSGTRLTVV.

By share of the sample, this clone is medium-sized. The rearrangement links TRBV6-8 to TRBJ2-1; TRBD2 matches 13 bases. The CDR3 consists of 15 residues. With V trimmed by 7 bases and J by 7 bases, 7 bases remained unmatched. The germline V gene encodes CDR1 MNHGY and CDR2 SAAAGT. The CDR3 bases are TGTGCCAGCACCCCACTAGCGGGAGGGCATAATGAGCAGTTCTTC. It yields the protein CASTPLAGGHNEQFF.

This clone was detected only a few times. J is TRBJ2-7 and V is TRBV6-8; 7 nucleotides match TRBD1. Germline CDR1 is MNHGY and CDR2 is SAAAGT. The CDR3 length is 15 residues. The V segment lost 5 bases and the J segment 3 bases; nucleotides outside the gene matches: 10. The CDR3 coding sequence is TGTGCCAGCAGTGGGACCGGGACAGCTTTCTACGAGCAGTACTTC. Amino acid sequence: CASSGTGTAFYEQYF.

The V gene is TRBV5-1, the J gene TRBJ2-3; D possibly corresponds to TRBD1 (6 bases). The germline gives CDR1 SGHRS, CDR2 YFSETQ. The CDR3 is 14 amino acids. V lost 4 bases to trimming and J lost 3 bases, with 12 bases between them. CDR3 nucleotides: TGCGCCAGCAGCGCCGACAGGCTGACAGATACGCAGTATTTT. Protein sequence: CASSADRLTDTQYF.

The chain joins TRBV19 to TRBJ1-5; D not resolved. The ends were cut back, 3 bases at V and 8 bases at J, with 8 bases in the middle. The CDR3 extends over 12 amino acids. CDR1 is LNHDA and CDR2 is SQIVND in the germline V gene (reference sequence). CDR3 nucleotides: TGTGCCAGTAGTATTCGGAGGGAGCCCCAGCATTTT. It codes for CASSIRREPQHF.

This clone was recorded a few times. The chain uses TRBV11-3 and TRBJ1-3; 10 nucleotides line up with TRBD1. The V gene end was trimmed by 4 bases and the J gene end by 0 bases; junction bases not matched to a gene: 6. CDR3 length: 17 residues. Germline V CDR1 and CDR2: SGHNT, YENEEA. Here the CDR3 reads CASSSPRDRGSGNTIYF. As DNA, the CDR3 is TGTGCCAGCAGCTCCCCTCGGGACAGGGGCTCTGGAAACACCATATATTTT.

Worth noting for this clone: Mismatch with germline at one junction end may stem from a read error. The genes are TRBV6-8 and TRBJ1-2; 8 bases agree with TRBD1. From germline, CDR1 is MNHGY and CDR2 SAAAGT. The CDR3 has 15 amino acids. CDR3 loop: CASSYGGGQDYGYTF. Written as DNA, the CDR3 is TGTGCCAGCAGTTACGGCGGGGGACAGGACTATGGTTACACCTTC.

The chain has TRBV11-3 and TRBJ1-1; tentative D call: TRBD1 (5 bases). The germline V gene has CDR1 SGHNT and CDR2 YENEEA. V was shortened by 2 bases and J by 0 bases, with 16 bases between the two germline ends. CDR3 size: 17 residues. The CDR3 is CASSLRFGGHMNTEAFF. Here the CDR3 DNA reads TGTGCCAGCAGCTTACGCTTCGGCGGACACATGAACACTGAAGCTTTCTTT. The variable domain in full, completed from reference TRBV11-3 and TRBJ1-1, reads EAGVVQSPRYKIIEKKQPVAFWCNPISGHNTLYWYLQNLGQGPELLIRYENEEAVDDSQLPKDRFSAERLKGVDSTLKIQPAELGDSAVYLCASSLRFGGHMNTEAFFGQGTRLTVV.

The CDR3 DNA reads TGCGCCAGCAGCTCCCTAGCGGAACGCACAGATACGCAGTATTTT. Translated: CASSSLAERTDTQYF. The chain carries TRBV5-1 and TRBJ2-3; TRBD2 matches at 7 bases. The V gene end was trimmed by 3 bases and the J gene end by 1 base; junction bases not matched to a gene: 5. Per the germline V gene, CDR1 is SGHRS and CDR2 is YFSETQ. This CDR3 is 15 amino acids long.

In its sample, this clone ranks as medium-sized (0.01 to 0.1%). The rearrangement links TRBV11-3 to TRBJ1-1; TRBD1 aligns across 7 bases. Trimming took 2 bases from V and 7 from J; bases not matched to a gene: 7. CDR1 is SGHNT, CDR2 YENEEA, per germline. The CDR3 runs 14 residues. The CDR3 region has the DNA TGTGCCAGCAGCTTATCAGGGGGAAGGAGTGAAGCTTTCTTT. It encodes CASSLSGGRSEAFF. Full variable domain (missing parts from reference TRBV11-3 and TRBJ1-1): EAGVVQSPRYKIIEKKQPVAFWCNPISGHNTLYWYLQNLGQGPELLIRYENEEAVDDSQLPKDRFSAERLKGVDSTLKIQPAELGDSAVYLCASSLSGGRSEAFFGQGTRLTVV.

This clone has a handful of counts. The chain combines TRBV10-2 with TRBJ2-3; a weak D match, TRBD1 (6 bases). Between the trimmed V and J ends, which lost 5 bases and 3 bases, there was a span of 9 bases. Germline CDR1 reads WSHSY; CDR2 reads SAAADI. The CDR3 runs 13 residues. The CDR3 DNA is TGCGCCAGCAGTCCCAGGGGTACAGATACGCAGTATTTT. As protein: CASSPRGTDTQYF.